This TCR beta chain derives from a study of Ad26.COV2.S vaccination and SARS-CoV-2 variants. Study-wide results and limits: Responses of T cells in total may have been underestimated by the TCR breadth and depth analyses.

CDR3 length equals 12 residues. Trimming cost V 6 bases and J 2 bases, with 10 bases left between them. Germline-derived CDR1 and CDR2 are SQVTM and ANQGSEA. A note on this clone: Its cognate antigen is unknown.

Treatment defined: around 19 received Ad26.COV2.S at low or high dose, single or two shots; about five received placebo; per-sample allocation not given. Sampling was done on day 63 after the first vaccine or placebo injection. Wuhan-strain spike was delivered by a replication-incompetent Ad26 vector. Sequencing was performed with immunoSEQ multiplex PCR; in TCRdb, only in-frame clones are kept and a portion is missing. The sample holds around 450,000 clones, roughly 91% seen once. The chain carries TRBV29-1 and TRBJ1-2; D gene ambiguous. The origin of this receptor is a person aged 18-60 years who received the Ad26.COV2.S COVID-19 vaccine or a placebo. The source was peripheral blood, collected in a trial of Ad26.COV2.S vaccine versus placebo. The CDR3 sequence: CSVPLRNYGYTF. The CDR3 DNA reads TGCAGCGTGCCTTTGAGGAACTATGGCTACACCTTC.